This T cell receptor (beta chain) is from a study of blood T cell repertoires in COVID-19. Looking at the study overall: Sites in the United States, Italy and Spain provided acute and convalescent COVID-19 samples.

Original processing methods: For nucleated cells, counts were estimated from reference gene primer amplification. Data came from immunoSEQ multiplex PCR; TCRdb stores just in-frame clones and leaves some out. The DNA gave D and trimming, while V, J and clone size come from that table. The data show approximately 480,000 clones, roughly nine tenths seen once. V lost 7 bases, J lost 6 bases, and 14 bases lay in between. The CDR3 totals 13 residues. Germline V gene data show CDR1 as KGHDR and CDR2 as SFDVKD. The genes are TRBV24-1 and TRBJ1-2; D unresolved. The sequencing sample was made of peripheral blood. The TCR sequence derives from a man between 18 and 35 years old with COVID-19, enrolled during active disease. For the CDR3, the DNA is TGTGCCACCAGAGGAACAGAGACGAATGGCTACACCTTC. Its protein is CATRGTETNGYTF.